Shown below are 17 T cell receptor beta chains from a single sample sequenced in a study of T cell responses to AZD1222 COVID-19 vaccine. Assay: immunoSEQ multiplex PCR; the TCRdb copy retains only in-frame clones and omits some. The sample lists 150,000 to 200,000 clones; roughly 92% were seen once. This material consisted of peripheral blood, taken 28 days after the second AZD1222 dose. The receptor source for this set is an adult who received the AZD1222 COVID-19 vaccine.

The V and J genes are TRBV19 and TRBJ1-1, with 7 bases that match TRBD1. The trim removed 5 bases at V and 1 base at J, leaving 7 bases unmatched. CDR3 length equals 15 residues. Germline lookup yields CDR1 LNHDA and CDR2 SQIVND (reference sequence). CDR3 DNA sequence: TGTGCCAGTAGTCTGACAGGGCACGAGAACACTGAAGCTTTCTTT. Protein: CASSLTGHENTEAFF.

This chain uses TRBV4-2 with TRBJ2-7; tentatively, D is TRBD2 (6 bases). V dropped 0 bases and J dropped 3 bases, with 15 bases sitting between them. The CDR3 runs to 16 residues. Looked up from germline, CDR1 is LGHNA and CDR2 is YNFKEQ. The chain's CDR3 is CASSQDIGGDRYEQYF. The CDR3 nucleotides are TGTGCCAGCAGCCAAGATATTGGCGGGGACCGCTACGAGCAGTACTTC.

The J gene is TRBJ2-7, the V gene TRBV27; D uncertain. Trimming cost V 6 bases and J 2 bases, with 11 bases left between them. The CDR3 runs 13 residues. Germline CDR1 reads MNHEY; CDR2 reads SMNVEV (reference sequence). The CDR3 sequence: CASSWTEPYEQYF. The CDR3 bases are TGTGCCAGCAGCTGGACGGAACCCTACGAGCAGTACTTC.

J is TRBJ1-1 and V is TRBV25-1; D remains ambiguous. Trimming removed 8 bases at V and 2 bases at J, with 12 bases between. CDR1 is MGHDK and CDR2 is SYGVNS in the germline V gene. The length of the CDR3 is 13 residues. The CDR3 here is CASQGHLNTEAFF. In nucleotides, the CDR3 is TGTGCCAGCCAAGGGCACCTCAACACTGAAGCTTTCTTT.

Here the CDR3 DNA reads TGTGCCAGCGGATGGACAGGGGGACAGCCCCAGCATTTT. This codes for CASGWTGGQPQHF. The chain joins TRBV2 to TRBJ1-5, with 10 bases aligning to TRBD1. The CDR3 length is 13 residues. Trimming at V came to 8 bases and at J to 7 bases, leaving 5 bases not matched to a gene. The V gene's germline CDR1 is SNHLY and CDR2 FYNNEI. Full variable domain (rest looked up from reference TRBV2 and TRBJ1-5): EPEVTQTPSHQVTQMGQEVILRCVPISNHLYFYWYRQILGQKVEFLVSFYNNEISEKSEIFDDQFSVERPDGSNFTLKIRSTKLEDSAMYFCASGWTGGQPQHFGDGTRLSIL.

This clone was counted once. The rearrangement links TRBV19 to TRBJ1-2; D may be TRBD1 (6 bases). This CDR3 has 16 amino acids. Germline CDR1 reads LNHDA; CDR2 reads SQIVND (reference sequence). Trimming removed 5 bases from V and 4 bases from J, with 20 bases in between. The CDR3: CASSVQSTGAGYGYTF. DNA of the CDR3: TGTGCCAGTAGTGTACAATCGACGGGGGCGGGCTATGGCTACACCTTC.

The chain combines TRBV9 with TRBJ2-7; D might be TRBD2 (6 bases). The ends were cut back, 4 bases at V and 6 bases at J, with 20 bases in the middle. Germline CDR1 is SGDLS and CDR2 is YYNGEE. This CDR3 spans 15 amino acids. The CDR3 nucleotides are TGTGCCAGCAGCCCCCCCGGGAGTATCCAAGGCGAGCAGTACTTC. Protein sequence: CASSPPGSIQGEQYF.

The J gene is TRBJ2-7, the V gene TRBV19; 11 nucleotides match TRBD1. The CDR3 runs to 18 residues. The junction had 15 bases not matched to a gene; V was cut back by 1 base and J by 7 bases. Germline V CDR1 and CDR2: LNHDA, SQIVND (reference sequence). For the CDR3, the DNA is TGTGCCAGTAGTATAGCATTTGTTTTCGGGACAGGGGGACGGGAGCAGTACTTC. It yields the protein CASSIAFVFGTGGREQYF. Variable domain in full (rest from reference TRBV19 and TRBJ2-7): DGGITQSPKYLFRKEGQNVTLSCEQNLNHDAMYWYRQDPGQGLRLIYYSQIVNDFQKGDIAEGYSVSREKKESFPLTVTSAQKNPTAFYLCASSIAFVFGTGGREQYFGPGTRLTVT.

This clone was counted a single time. The chain links TRBV5-1 to TRBJ2-7; 9 positions match TRBD1. The CDR3 has 15 amino acids. The germline CDR1 and CDR2 sequences are SGHRS and YFSETQ. The ends lost 6 bases at V and 5 bases at J; junction bases unmatched: 12. As DNA, the CDR3 is TGCGCCAGCAACCTCGGGACAGGGTTTGACGACGAGCAGTACTTC. Translating gives CASNLGTGFDDEQYF.

V usage is TRBV7-9 and J usage is TRBJ1-2, with 7 bases lining up with TRBD1. The germline CDR1 and CDR2 sequences are SEHNR and FQNEAQ (reference sequence). CDR3 size: 15 residues. Trimming removed 1 base from V and 2 bases from J; junction bases left unmatched: 4. CDR3 in amino acids: CASSLGQGSNYGYTF. The CDR3 DNA reads as TGTGCCAGCAGCTTAGGACAGGGTTCCAACTATGGCTACACCTTC.

This clone is a singleton in its sample. The chain has TRBV7-2 and TRBJ1-5; possibly TRBD1 for D (6 bases). This CDR3 has 14 amino acids. CDR1 is SGHTA and CDR2 is FQGNSA in the germline V gene. Trimming removed 7 bases from V and 1 base from J, with 11 bases in between. The CDR3 bases are TGTGCCAGCAACCTAGGGGGAAGCAATCAGCCCCAGCATTTT. This sequence encodes CASNLGGSNQPQHF.

The chain has TRBV19 and TRBJ1-2; D unresolved. The CDR3 extends over 13 amino acids. CDR1 and CDR2 (germline): LNHDA, SQIVND (reference sequence). Trimming cost V 5 bases and J 7 bases, with 14 bases left between them. This chain's CDR3 is CASSETAPPGYTF. For the CDR3, the DNA is TGTGCCAGTAGTGAGACCGCTCCGCCTGGCTACACCTTC.

The rearrangement links TRBV5-5 to TRBJ2-3; D perhaps matches TRBD2 (5 bases). From germline, CDR1 is SGHKS and CDR2 YYEKEE (reference sequence). The CDR3 contains 16 residues. V was shortened by 4 bases and J by 0 bases, with 15 bases between the two germline ends. The CDR3 here is CASSPFPWTSTDTQYF. The CDR3 nucleotides are TGTGCCAGCAGCCCTTTTCCATGGACTAGCACAGATACGCAGTATTTT. Full variable domain (rest looked up from reference TRBV5-5 and TRBJ2-3): DAGVTQSPTHLIKTRGQQVTLRCSPISGHKSVSWYQQVLGQGPQFIFQYYEKEERGRGNFPDRFSARQFPNYSSELNVNALLLGDSALYLCASSPFPWTSTDTQYFGPGTRLTVL.

V usage is TRBV13 and J usage is TRBJ1-1, with D tentatively TRBD1 (5 bases). The V gene's germline CDR1 is PRHDT and CDR2 FYEKMQ (reference sequence). The V end lost 2 bases, the J end lost 6 bases, and 19 bases lay between the germline ends. This CDR3 comprises 16 residues. Here the CDR3 reads CASSLLLGGYSAEAFF. The DNA for the CDR3 is TGTGCCAGCAGCTTATTATTGGGGGGATATAGCGCTGAAGCTTTCTTT.

The V gene is TRBV5-8, the J gene TRBJ2-7; D call uncertain. V was shortened by 0 bases and J by 2 bases, with 15 bases between the two germline ends. Germline V gene data show CDR1 as SGHTS and CDR2 as YDEGEE. The CDR3 covers 16 residues. The CDR3 sequence: CASSLGLTNSAYEQYF. CDR3 nucleotide sequence: TGTGCCAGCAGCTTGGGGCTTACCAACAGCGCCTACGAGCAGTACTTC. Drawing the rest from reference TRBV5-8 and TRBJ2-7, the complete variable domain is EAGVTQSPTHLIKTRGQQATLRCSPISGHTSVYWYQQALGLGLQFLLWYDEGEERNRGNFPPRFSGRQFPNYSSELNVNALELEDSALYLCASSLGLTNSAYEQYFGPGTRLTVT.

This chain joins TRBV7-3 and TRBJ1-2, with 7 bases lining up with TRBD1. J lost 6 bases, V lost 5 bases, and 9 bases had no gene match. Germline-derived CDR1 and CDR2 are SGHTA and FQGTGA. This CDR3 is 14 amino acids long. CDR3 amino acids: CASSPTGTPNGYTF. CDR3 bases: TGTGCCAGCAGCCCGACAGGGACCCCCAATGGCTACACCTTC.

This sequence joins TRBV19 and TRBJ2-7; D might be TRBD2 (5 bases). Trimming pared 8 bases from V and 0 bases from J, leaving 14 bases between. The germline V gene has CDR1 LNHDA and CDR2 SQIVND (reference sequence). This CDR3 is 14 amino acids long. This CDR3 is CASRDTAPSYEQYF. The CDR3 DNA reads as TGTGCCAGTCGGGATACAGCTCCCTCCTACGAGCAGTACTTC.